This T cell receptor (beta chain) was sequenced in a study of CD8 T cells in ankylosing spondylitis. Whole-study results and caveats: Before this, some motif variants had been reported in reactive arthritis synovial fluid and blood. From matched ankylosing spondylitis synovial fluid, disease-linked clones were reportedly recovered at significantly enriched levels. Peripheral blood samples showed relatively rare disease-linked clones, and these clones were CD8+.

This clonotype occurred many times. Its antigen is currently unknown. CDR1 SGDLS and CDR2 YYNGEE come from the germline V gene. With 0 bases clipped from V and 4 bases from J, the junction kept 4 bases outside the gene matches. This CDR3 region has 16 residues. 5'-RACE, quantitative and with molecular barcodes, yielded the TCR beta libraries. TCRdb passed the 5' RACE reads through MiXCR, listing each CDR3 protein once. The table lists around 30,000 distinct CDR3 sequences, 5.3% of them singletons. The chain employs TRBV9 and TRBJ1-1, with 12 bases that match TRBD1. Sequencing used blood, either unsorted or a sorted T cell fraction (not recorded which). The sequence was obtained from a female donor with ankylosing spondylitis or in good health (not recorded which). CDR3 residues: CASSVGGTGGSTEAFF. DNA of the CDR3: TGTGCCAGCAGCGTAGGAGGGACAGGGGGCAGCACTGAAGCTTTCTTT.